The T cell receptor beta chain described here comes from a study of cytomegalovirus exposure and HLA in healthy donors. This clone has only a few counts. Its matching antigen is unknown. Other nucleotide sequences in the sample specify the same CDR3. The PCR contained 60 Vbeta and 13 Jbeta primers. Data came from immunoSEQ multiplex PCR; TCRdb stores just in-frame clones and leaves some out. The sample gives 150,000 to 170,000 clones, roughly 83% of which show up once; less than 10% is in the top ten. Overall study results and limits: The study put 150 to 200 TCR beta chains on its list as cytomegalovirus-associated. By HLA locus, TCR association rates varied in a later analysis, with DRB1 showing the most and HLA-C the fewest.

The ends were cut back, 1 base at V and 5 bases at J, with 8 bases in the middle. The CDR3 has 13 residues. CDR1 is SGHVS, CDR2 FQNEAQ, per germline. The receptor comes from a man aged 25-45 years in good health and CMV-seropositive. The rearrangement joins TRBV7-8 to TRBJ1-1; D unresolved. The sample taken for sequencing was PBMCs. The CDR3 coding sequence is TGTGCCAGCAGCTTAGATCGGGGAACTGAAGCTTTCTTT. Protein: CASSLDRGTEAFF.